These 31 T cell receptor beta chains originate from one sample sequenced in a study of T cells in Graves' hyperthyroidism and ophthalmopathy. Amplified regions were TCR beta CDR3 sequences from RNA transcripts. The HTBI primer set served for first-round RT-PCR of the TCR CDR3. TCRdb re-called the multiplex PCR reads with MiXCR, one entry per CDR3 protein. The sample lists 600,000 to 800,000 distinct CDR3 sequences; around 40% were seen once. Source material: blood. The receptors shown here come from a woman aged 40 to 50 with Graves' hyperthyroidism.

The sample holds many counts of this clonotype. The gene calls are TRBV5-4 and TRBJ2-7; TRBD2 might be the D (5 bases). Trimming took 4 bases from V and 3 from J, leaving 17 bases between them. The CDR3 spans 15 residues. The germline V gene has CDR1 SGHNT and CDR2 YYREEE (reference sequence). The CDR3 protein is CASSGGGRRGYEQYF. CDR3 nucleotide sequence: TGTGCCAGCAGCGGTGGCGGGCGTCGCGGCTACGAGCAGTACTTC.

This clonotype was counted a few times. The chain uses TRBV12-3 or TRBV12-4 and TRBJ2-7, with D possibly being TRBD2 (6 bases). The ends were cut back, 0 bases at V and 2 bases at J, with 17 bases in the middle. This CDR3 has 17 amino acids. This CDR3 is CASSLARGTEGPYEQYF. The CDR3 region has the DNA TGTGCCAGCAGTTTAGCGCGGGGTACAGAAGGCCCCTACGAGCAGTACTTC.

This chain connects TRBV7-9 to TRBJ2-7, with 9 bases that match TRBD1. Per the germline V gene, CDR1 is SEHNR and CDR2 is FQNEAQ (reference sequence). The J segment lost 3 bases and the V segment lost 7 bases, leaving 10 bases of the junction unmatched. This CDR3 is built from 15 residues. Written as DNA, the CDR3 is TGTGCCAGCACTCAGGGGACAGGGACCGGCTACGAGCAGTACTTC. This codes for CASTQGTGTGYEQYF.

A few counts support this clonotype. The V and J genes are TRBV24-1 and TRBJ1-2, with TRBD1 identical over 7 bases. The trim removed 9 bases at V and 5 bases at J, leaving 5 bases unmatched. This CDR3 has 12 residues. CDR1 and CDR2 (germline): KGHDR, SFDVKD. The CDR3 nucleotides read TGTGCCACCCGGGACAGTTCTTATGGCTACACCTTC. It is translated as CATRDSSYGYTF.

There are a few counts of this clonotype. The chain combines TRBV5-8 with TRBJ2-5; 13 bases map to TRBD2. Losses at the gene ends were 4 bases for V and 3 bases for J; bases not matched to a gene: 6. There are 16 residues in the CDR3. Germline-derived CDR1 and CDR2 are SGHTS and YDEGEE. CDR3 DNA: TGTGCCAGCAGCGTTACGGGACTAGCGGGAAAAGAGACCCAGTACTTC. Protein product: CASSVTGLAGKETQYF.

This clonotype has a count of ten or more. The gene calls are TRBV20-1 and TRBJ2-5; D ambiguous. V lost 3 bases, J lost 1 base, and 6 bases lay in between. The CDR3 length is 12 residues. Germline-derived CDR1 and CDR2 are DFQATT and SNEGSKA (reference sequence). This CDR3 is CSARQFQETQYF. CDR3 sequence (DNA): TGCAGTGCTAGGCAGTTCCAAGAGACCCAGTACTTC.

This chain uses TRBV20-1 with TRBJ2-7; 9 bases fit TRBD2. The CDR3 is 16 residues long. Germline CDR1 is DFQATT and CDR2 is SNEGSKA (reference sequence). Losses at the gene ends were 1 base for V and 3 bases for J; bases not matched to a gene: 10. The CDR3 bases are TGCAGTGCTAGAGGGTTAGCGGGGGCCCAAATCTACGAGCAGTACTTC. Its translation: CSARGLAGAQIYEQYF.

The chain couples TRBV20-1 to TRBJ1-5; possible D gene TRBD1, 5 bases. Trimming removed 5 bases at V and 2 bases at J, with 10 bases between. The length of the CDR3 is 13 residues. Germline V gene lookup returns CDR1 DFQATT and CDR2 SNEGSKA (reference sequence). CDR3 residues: CSAQQVGNQPQHF. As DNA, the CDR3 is TGCAGTGCTCAACAGGTTGGCAATCAGCCCCAGCATTTT.

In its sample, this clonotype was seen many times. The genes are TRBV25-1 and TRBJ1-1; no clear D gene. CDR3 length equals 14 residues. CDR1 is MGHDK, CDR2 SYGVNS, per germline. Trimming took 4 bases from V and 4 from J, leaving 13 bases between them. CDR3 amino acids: CASSVDGPSTEAFF. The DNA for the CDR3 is TGTGCCAGCAGTGTCGACGGCCCGAGCACTGAAGCTTTCTTT.

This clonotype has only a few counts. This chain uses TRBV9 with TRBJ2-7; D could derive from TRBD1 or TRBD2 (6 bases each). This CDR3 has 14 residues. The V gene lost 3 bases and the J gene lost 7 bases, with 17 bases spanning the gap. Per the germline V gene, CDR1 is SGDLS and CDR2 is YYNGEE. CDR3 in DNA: TGTGCCAGCAGCGCCCCCGCTAAAGGGGGGGAGCAGTACTTC. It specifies CASSAPAKGGEQYF.

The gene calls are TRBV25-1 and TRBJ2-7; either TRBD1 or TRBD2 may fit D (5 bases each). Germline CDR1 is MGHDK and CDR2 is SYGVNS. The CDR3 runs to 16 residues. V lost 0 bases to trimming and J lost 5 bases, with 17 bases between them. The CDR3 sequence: CASSEYTGALENEQYF. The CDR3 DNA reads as TGTGCCAGCAGTGAATATACCGGGGCTCTGGAGAACGAGCAGTACTTC.

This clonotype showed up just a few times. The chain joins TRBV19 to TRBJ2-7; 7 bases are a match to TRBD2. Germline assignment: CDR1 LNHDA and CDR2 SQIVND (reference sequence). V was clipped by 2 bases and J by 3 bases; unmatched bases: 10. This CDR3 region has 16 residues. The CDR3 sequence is CASSINTGLPDYEQYF. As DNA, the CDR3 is TGTGCCAGTAGTATAAATACGGGACTACCTGACTACGAGCAGTACTTC.

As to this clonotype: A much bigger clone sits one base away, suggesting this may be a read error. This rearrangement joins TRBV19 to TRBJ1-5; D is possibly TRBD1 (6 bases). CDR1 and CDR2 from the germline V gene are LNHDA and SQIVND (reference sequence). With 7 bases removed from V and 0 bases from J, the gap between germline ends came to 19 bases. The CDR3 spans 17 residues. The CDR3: CASNRVQGAYSNQPQHF. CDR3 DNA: TGTGCCAGTAACAGGGTCCAAGGAGCTTATAGCAATCAGCCCCAGCATTTT.

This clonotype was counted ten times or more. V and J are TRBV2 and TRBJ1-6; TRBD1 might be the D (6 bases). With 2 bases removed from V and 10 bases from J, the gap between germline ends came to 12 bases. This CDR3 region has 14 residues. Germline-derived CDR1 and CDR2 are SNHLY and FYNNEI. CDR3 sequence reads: CASSEWAGVSPLHF. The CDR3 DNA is TGTGCCAGCAGTGAATGGGCAGGGGTGTCACCCCTCCACTTT.

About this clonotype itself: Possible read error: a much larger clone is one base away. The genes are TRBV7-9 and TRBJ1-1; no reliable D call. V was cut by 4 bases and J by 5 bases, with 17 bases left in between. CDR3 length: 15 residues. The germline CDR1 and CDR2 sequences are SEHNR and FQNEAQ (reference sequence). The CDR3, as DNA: TGTGCCAGCAGCTACACTCAGAGGGCGCGAACTGAAGCTTTCTTT. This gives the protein CASSYTQRARTEAFF.

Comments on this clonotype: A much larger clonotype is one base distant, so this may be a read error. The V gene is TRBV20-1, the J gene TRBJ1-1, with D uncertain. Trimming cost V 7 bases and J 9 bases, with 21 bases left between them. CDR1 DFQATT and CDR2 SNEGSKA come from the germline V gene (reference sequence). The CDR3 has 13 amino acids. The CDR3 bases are TGCAGTGTACTTGCTATGCGGGAAGATAAAGCTTTCTTT. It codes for CSVLAMREDKAFF.

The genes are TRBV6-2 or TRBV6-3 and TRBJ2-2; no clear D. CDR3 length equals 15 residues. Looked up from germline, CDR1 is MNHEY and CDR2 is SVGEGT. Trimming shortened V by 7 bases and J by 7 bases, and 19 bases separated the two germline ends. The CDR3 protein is CASNHPGPRHGELFF. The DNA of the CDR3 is TGTGCCAGCAACCATCCGGGCCCTAGGCACGGGGAGCTGTTTTTT.

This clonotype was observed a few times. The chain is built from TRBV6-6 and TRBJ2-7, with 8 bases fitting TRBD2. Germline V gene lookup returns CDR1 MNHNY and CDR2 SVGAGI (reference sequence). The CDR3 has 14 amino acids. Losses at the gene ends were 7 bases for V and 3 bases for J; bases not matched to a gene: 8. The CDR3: CASNTLAGHYEQYF. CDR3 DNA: TGTGCCAGCAATACCCTAGCGGGTCACTACGAGCAGTACTTC.

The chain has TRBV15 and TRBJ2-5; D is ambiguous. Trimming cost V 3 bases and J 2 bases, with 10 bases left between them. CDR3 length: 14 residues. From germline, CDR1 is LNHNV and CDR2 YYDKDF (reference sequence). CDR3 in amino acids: CATSSYAPQETQYF. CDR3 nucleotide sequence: TGTGCCACCAGCAGTTATGCCCCTCAAGAGACCCAGTACTTC.

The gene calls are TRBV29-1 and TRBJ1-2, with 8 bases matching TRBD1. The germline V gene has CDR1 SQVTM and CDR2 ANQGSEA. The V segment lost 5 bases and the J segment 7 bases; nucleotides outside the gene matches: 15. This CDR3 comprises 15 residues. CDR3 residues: CSVRRVAGGYGGYTF. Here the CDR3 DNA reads TGCAGCGTTCGGAGGGTGGCAGGGGGCTACGGTGGCTACACCTTC.

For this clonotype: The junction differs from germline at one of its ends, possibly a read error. CDR3 sequence: CASSLGTDKMGGHTF. CDR3 in DNA: TGTGCCAGCAGTCTCGGGACAGACAAGATGGGTGGCCACACCTTC. This chain joins TRBV6-1 and TRBJ1-2; 7 bases line up with TRBD1. Germline-derived CDR1 and CDR2 are MNHNS and SASEGT. This CDR3 contains 15 residues.

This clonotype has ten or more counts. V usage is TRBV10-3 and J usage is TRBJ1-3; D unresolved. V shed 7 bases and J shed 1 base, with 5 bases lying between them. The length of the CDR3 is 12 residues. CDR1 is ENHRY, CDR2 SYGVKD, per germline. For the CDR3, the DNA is TGTGCCATCAAGCGTTCTGGAAACACCATATATTTT. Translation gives CAIKRSGNTIYF.

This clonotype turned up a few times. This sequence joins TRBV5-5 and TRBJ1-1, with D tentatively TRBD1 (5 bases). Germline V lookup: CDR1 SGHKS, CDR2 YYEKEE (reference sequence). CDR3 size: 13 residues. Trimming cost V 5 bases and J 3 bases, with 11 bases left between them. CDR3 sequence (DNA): TGTGCCAGCAGTGGGGGGTCGTACACTGAAGCTTTCTTT. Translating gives CASSGGSYTEAFF.

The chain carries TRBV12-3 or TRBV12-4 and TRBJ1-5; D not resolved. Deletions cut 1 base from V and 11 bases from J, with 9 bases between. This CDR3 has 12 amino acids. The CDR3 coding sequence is TGTGCCAGCAGTTTAGAGGAGATAGCCCAGCATTTT. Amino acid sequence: CASSLEEIAQHF.

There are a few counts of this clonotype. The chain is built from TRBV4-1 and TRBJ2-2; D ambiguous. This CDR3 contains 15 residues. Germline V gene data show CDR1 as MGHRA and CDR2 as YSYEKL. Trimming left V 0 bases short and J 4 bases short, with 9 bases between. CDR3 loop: CASSQEGFGTGELFF. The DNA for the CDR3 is TGCGCCAGCAGCCAAGAGGGTTTCGGCACCGGGGAGCTGTTTTTT.

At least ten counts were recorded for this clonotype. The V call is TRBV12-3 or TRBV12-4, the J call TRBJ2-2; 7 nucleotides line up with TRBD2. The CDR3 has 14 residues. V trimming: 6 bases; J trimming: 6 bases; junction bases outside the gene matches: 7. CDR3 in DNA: TGTGCCAGCAGCACTACTAGCGTCGCCGGGGAGCTGTTTTTT. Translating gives CASSTTSVAGELFF.

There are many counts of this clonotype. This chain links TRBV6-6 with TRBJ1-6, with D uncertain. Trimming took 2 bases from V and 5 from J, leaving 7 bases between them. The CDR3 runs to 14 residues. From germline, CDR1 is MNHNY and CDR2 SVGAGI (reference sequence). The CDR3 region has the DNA TGTGCCAGCAGTTACCAAAGCAATAATTCACCCCTCCACTTT. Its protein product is CASSYQSNNSPLHF.

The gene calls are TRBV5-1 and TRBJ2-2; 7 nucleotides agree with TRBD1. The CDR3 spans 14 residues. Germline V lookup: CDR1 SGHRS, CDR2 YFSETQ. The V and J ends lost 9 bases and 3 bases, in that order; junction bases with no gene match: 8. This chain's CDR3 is CATRTGQDTGELFF. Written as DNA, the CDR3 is TGCGCCACCAGGACAGGCCAGGACACCGGGGAGCTGTTTTTT.

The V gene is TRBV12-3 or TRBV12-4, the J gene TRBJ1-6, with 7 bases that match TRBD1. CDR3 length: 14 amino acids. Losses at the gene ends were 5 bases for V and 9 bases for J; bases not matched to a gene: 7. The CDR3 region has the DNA TGTGCCAGCAGTCTACAGGGGTTCGTTTCACCCCTCCACTTT. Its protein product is CASSLQGFVSPLHF.

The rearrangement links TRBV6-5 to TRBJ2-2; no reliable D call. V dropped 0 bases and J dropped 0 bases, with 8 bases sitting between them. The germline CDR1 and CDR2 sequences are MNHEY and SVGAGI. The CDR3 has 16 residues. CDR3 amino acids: CASSYSGAANTGELFF. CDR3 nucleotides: TGTGCCAGCAGTTACTCGGGCGCCGCGAACACCGGGGAGCTGTTTTTT.

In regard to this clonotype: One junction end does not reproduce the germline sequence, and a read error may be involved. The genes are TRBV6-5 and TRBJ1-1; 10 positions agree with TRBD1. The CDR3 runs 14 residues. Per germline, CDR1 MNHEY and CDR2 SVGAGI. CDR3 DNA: TGTGCCAGCAGTTACCGGACAGGGGGAACTGAAGCTTCCTTT. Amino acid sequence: CASSYRTGGTEASF.